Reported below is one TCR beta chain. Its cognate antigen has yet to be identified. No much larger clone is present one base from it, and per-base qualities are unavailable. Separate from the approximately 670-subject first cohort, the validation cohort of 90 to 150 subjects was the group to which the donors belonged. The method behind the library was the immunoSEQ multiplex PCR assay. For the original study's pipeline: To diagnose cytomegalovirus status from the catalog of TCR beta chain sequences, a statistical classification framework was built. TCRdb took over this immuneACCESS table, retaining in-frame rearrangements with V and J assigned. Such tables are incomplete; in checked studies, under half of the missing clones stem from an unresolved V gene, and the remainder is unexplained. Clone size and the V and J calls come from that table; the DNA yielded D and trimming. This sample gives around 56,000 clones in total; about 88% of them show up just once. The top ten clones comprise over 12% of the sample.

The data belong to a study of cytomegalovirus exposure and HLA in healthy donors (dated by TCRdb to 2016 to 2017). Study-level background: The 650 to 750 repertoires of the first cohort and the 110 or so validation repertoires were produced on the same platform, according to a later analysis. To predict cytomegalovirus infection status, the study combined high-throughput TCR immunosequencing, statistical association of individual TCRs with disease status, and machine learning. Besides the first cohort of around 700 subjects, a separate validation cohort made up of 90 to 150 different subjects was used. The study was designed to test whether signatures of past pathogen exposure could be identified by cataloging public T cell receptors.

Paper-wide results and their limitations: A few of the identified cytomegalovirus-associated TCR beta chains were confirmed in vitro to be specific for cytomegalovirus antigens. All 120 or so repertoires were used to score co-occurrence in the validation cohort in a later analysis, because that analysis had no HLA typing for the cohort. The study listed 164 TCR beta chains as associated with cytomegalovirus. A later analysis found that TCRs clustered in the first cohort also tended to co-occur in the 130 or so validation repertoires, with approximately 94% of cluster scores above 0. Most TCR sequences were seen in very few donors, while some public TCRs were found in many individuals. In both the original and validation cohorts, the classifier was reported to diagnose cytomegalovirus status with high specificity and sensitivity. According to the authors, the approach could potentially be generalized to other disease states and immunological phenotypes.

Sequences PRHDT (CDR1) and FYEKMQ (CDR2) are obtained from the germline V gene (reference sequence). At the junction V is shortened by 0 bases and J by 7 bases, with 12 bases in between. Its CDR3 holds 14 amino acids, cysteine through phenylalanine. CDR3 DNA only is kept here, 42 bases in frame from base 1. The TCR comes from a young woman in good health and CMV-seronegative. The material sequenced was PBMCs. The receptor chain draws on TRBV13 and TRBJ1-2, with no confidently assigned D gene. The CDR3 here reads CASSLGGPGFGYTF. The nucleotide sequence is TGTGCCAGCAGCTTAGGGGGCCCCGGTTTTGGCTACACCTTC.